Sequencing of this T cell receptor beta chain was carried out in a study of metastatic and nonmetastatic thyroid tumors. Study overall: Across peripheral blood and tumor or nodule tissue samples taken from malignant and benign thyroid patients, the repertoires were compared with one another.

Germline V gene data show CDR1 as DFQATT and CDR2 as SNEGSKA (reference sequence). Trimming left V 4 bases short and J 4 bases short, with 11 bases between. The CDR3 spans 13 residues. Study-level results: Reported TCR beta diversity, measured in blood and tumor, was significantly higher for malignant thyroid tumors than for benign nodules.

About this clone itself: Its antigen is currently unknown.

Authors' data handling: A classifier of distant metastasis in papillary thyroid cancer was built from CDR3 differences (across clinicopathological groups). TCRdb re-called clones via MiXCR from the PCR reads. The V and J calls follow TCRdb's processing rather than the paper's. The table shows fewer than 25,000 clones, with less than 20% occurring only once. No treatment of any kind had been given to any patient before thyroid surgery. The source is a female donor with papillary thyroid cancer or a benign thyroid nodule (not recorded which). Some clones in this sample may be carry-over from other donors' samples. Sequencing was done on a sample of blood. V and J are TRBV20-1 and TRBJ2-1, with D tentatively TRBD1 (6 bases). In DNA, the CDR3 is TGCAGTGCTACGGGACACACGTACAATGAGCAGTTCTTC. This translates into CSATGHTYNEQFF.